A single sample is the source of the 12 T cell receptor beta chains below, sequenced in a study of blood T cell repertoires in COVID-19. Clones were read by immunoSEQ multiplex PCR, and TCRdb kept only the in-frame ones, dropping some. The data show around 240,000 clones, roughly four fifths seen once. Material for sequencing was peripheral blood. The source is a woman in her forties or fifties with acute or convalescent COVID-19.

The chain carries TRBV28 and TRBJ2-1, with 8 nucleotides matching TRBD1. This CDR3 has 16 residues. J gave up 5 bases and V 5 bases, and 11 bases lay outside the gene matches. Germline V gene sequence: CDR1 MDHEN, CDR2 SYDVKM. This CDR3 is CASSPQGQASNNEQFF. Here the CDR3 DNA reads TGTGCCAGCAGTCCCCAGGGACAGGCCTCTAACAATGAGCAGTTCTTC.

The rearrangement joins TRBV15 to TRBJ2-2; no clear D gene. The V gene lost 6 bases and the J gene lost 7 bases, with 9 bases spanning the gap. Germline assignment: CDR1 LNHNV and CDR2 YYDKDF (reference sequence). CDR3 length equals 12 residues. In DNA, the CDR3 is TGTGCCACCAGGGCGGATATCGGGGAGCTGTTTTTT. Protein sequence: CATRADIGELFF. The variable domain in full, completed from reference TRBV15 and TRBJ2-2, reads DAMVIQNPRYQVTQFGKPVTLSCSQTLNHNVMYWYQQKSSQAPKLLFHYYDKDFNNEADTPDNFQSRRPNTSFCFLDIRSPGLGDTAMYLCATRADIGELFFGEGSRLTVL.

This chain joins TRBV28 and TRBJ2-4; D is perhaps TRBD2 (5 bases). The CDR3 runs 18 residues. The V end lost 2 bases, the J end lost 0 bases, and 17 bases lay between the germline ends. Per germline, CDR1 MDHEN and CDR2 SYDVKM. CDR3 nucleotides: TGTGCCAGCAGTTTACCCGTGGGGAGCCGCTTAGCCAAAAACATTCAGTACTTC. As protein: CASSLPVGSRLAKNIQYF.

This chain links TRBV6-2 or TRBV6-3 with TRBJ1-6; possibly TRBD1 for D (5 bases). V lost 6 bases and J 9 bases, leaving 15 bases between the germline ends. In germline, CDR1 is MNHEY, CDR2 SVGEGT. This CDR3 has 14 residues. The CDR3 DNA is TGTGCCAGCAGCCCCCCGGGACTGCCTTCACCCCTCCACTTT. It encodes CASSPPGLPSPLHF.

This clone came up once. The chain carries TRBV6-5 and TRBJ1-1; maybe TRBD1 (5 bases). The germline CDR1 and CDR2 sequences are MNHEY and SVGAGI. The CDR3 spans 14 residues. Trimming left V 4 bases short and J 4 bases short, with 13 bases between. The CDR3 DNA reads as TGTGCCAGCAGTTTAGGGGCGCAGAGCACTGAAGCTTTCTTT. The encoded protein is CASSLGAQSTEAFF.

The gene calls are TRBV12-3 or TRBV12-4 and TRBJ1-2; a weak D match, TRBD1 (6 bases). This CDR3 spans 13 amino acids. Trimming took off 9 bases at V and 7 bases at J, with 18 bases between the two ends. The CDR3 spells CASRPTGLGGYTF. CDR3 bases: TGTGCCAGTCGTCCGACAGGCTTAGGTGGCTACACCTTC.

As regards this clone: This same CDR3 is encoded by further DNA sequences in the sample. The chain combines TRBV6-2 or TRBV6-3 with TRBJ2-5; unclear D gene. Deletions cut 6 bases from V and 5 bases from J, with 7 bases between. CDR1 is MNHEY, CDR2 SVGEGT, per germline. The CDR3 has 11 amino acids. The CDR3 region has the DNA TGTGCCAGCAGCCCACGGGAGACCCAGTACTTC. Residues: CASSPRETQYF.

The chain carries TRBV7-2 and TRBJ2-3; weak D call: TRBD2 (6 bases). V lost 7 bases, J lost 11 bases, and 19 bases lay in between. Germline V gene sequence: CDR1 SGHTA, CDR2 FQGNSA. The CDR3 sequence is 13 residues long. This CDR3 reads CASISPGLPLQYF. In nucleotides, the CDR3 is TGTGCCAGCATCTCCCCGGGACTGCCTTTGCAGTATTTT. Together with reference TRBV7-2 and TRBJ2-3, the CDR3 gives the full variable domain: GAGVSQSPSNKVTEKGKDVELRCDPISGHTALYWYRQSLGQGLEFLIYFQGNSAPDKSGLPSDRFSAERTGGSVSTLTIQRTQQEDSAVYLCASISPGLPLQYFGPGTRLTVL.

The J gene is TRBJ2-3, the V gene TRBV5-5; tentative D call: TRBD1 (6 bases). This CDR3 is 16 amino acids long. CDR1 SGHKS and CDR2 YYEKEE come from the germline V gene (reference sequence). Deletions cut 1 base from V and 0 bases from J, with 12 bases between. For the CDR3, the DNA is TGTGCCAGCAGCTTGATTGGGGGCGGGAGCACAGATACGCAGTATTTT. It encodes CASSLIGGGSTDTQYF.

This rearrangement joins TRBV13 to TRBJ1-2; 7 nucleotides line up with TRBD1. Germline CDR1 is PRHDT and CDR2 is FYEKMQ (reference sequence). The CDR3 has 13 residues. The junction had 4 bases not matched to a gene; V was cut back by 5 bases and J by 4 bases. The CDR3 nucleotides are TGTGCCAGCAGCCGGACAGGATCCTATGGCTACACCTTC. Amino acid sequence: CASSRTGSYGYTF.

This chain's CDR3 is CASSFRGISGELFF. The CDR3 region has the DNA TGTGCCAGCAGCTTTCGGGGTATTTCCGGGGAGCTGTTTTTT. The chain has TRBV7-2 and TRBJ2-2, with a possible D match to TRBD2 (5 bases). Germline CDR1 and CDR2: SGHTA and FQGNSA. Trimming removed 3 bases from V and 6 bases from J, with 11 bases in between. CDR3 size: 14 residues. Based on the CDR3 plus reference TRBV7-2 and TRBJ2-2, the full variable domain is GAGVSQSPSNKVTEKGKDVELRCDPISGHTALYWYRQSLGQGLEFLIYFQGNSAPDKSGLPSDRFSAERTGGSVSTLTIQRTQQEDSAVYLCASSFRGISGELFFGEGSRLTVL.

The chain employs TRBV6-1 and TRBJ1-3; the D is unclear. Germline V lookup: CDR1 MNHNS, CDR2 SASEGT. CDR3 length equals 15 residues. V lost 2 bases and J lost 5, with 13 bases in between. CDR3 in DNA: TGTGCCAGCAGTGAAATATACGGAGCGAGAAACACCATATATTTT. Translating it yields CASSEIYGARNTIYF.